This T cell receptor (beta chain) was retrieved from a study of blood T cell repertoires in COVID-19. Study overall: T cells, B-cell-depleted T cells, or PBMCs provided the cDNA or gDNA that served as material.

TCRdb's table, derived via immunoSEQ multiplex PCR, lists solely in-frame clones and lacks some. This table has 40,000 to 55,000 clones, approximately 88% appearing once. The receptor's source is a human donor in a cohort sampled during active COVID-19. Sequenced: peripheral blood.

The DNA for the CDR3 is TGTGCCACCAGCAGTGGGACAGGGAGCTCCTACAATGAGCAGTTCTTC. It yields the protein CATSSGTGSSYNEQFF. The rearrangement links TRBV15 to TRBJ2-1; TRBD1 agrees at 9 bases. The V gene end was trimmed by 3 bases and the J gene end by 0 bases; junction bases not matched to a gene: 3. This CDR3 is built from 16 residues. CDR1 is LNHNV and CDR2 is YYDKDF in the germline V gene (reference sequence).